This T cell receptor (beta chain) appears in the sequencing data of a study of identical twins. The CDR3 is made up of 14 amino acids. The ends were cut back, 2 bases at V and 6 bases at J, with 11 bases in the middle. Germline values: CDR1 SGHRS, CDR2 YFSETQ. cDNA carried unique molecular identifiers, and a universal primer site was added by template switching. Each CDR3 protein is one row after TCRdb ran MiXCR on the 5' RACE reads. The sample consists of roughly 480,000 distinct CDR3 sequences, 20% to 25% of them appearing once. A further study also used this sample, focusing on T cells expressing NK-cell markers.

Sequencing was done on a sample of CD4+ T cells sorted from blood. The rearrangement links TRBV5-1 to TRBJ2-2; a weak D match, TRBD2 (6 bases). This receptor was taken from a young woman in good health. CDR3 nucleotide sequence: TGCGCCAGCAGCTTTCAGCGGGCTTCCGGGGAGCTGTTTTTT. Encoded protein: CASSFQRASGELFF. Looking up the rest from reference TRBV5-1 and TRBJ2-2 gives the full variable domain: KAGVTQTPRYLIKTRGQQVTLSCSPISGHRSVSWYQQTPGQGLQFLFEYFSETQRNKGNFPGRFSGRQFSNSRSEMNVSTLELGDSALYLCASSFQRASGELFFGEGSRLTVL.